This T cell receptor beta chain is drawn from a study of OX40 agonist ivuxolimab in advanced cancers. Study information: Three patients responded partially, comprising one with hepatocellular carcinoma and two with cutaneous melanoma.

Sequencing used immunoSEQ multiplex PCR; TCRdb keeps in-frame clones, though not all of them. The sample yields about 76,000 clones, approximately 87% seen once. The germline CDR1 and CDR2 sequences are SGHDT and YYEEEE. Trimming at V came to 5 bases and at J to 6 bases, leaving 15 bases not matched to a gene. The CDR3 sequence is 17 residues long. Study outcomes and limitations: By week 6 at 0.1 to 3.0 mg/kg, blood CD4+ and CD8+ T cells had expanded clonally.

Prior autoimmune disease or systemic immunosuppression barred patients. A word on this clone: Its antigen is unknown.

This chain links TRBV5-6 with TRBJ2-1; 9 bases agree with TRBD2. The TCR sequence derives from an adult with an advanced solid tumor such as melanoma, head and neck, liver or kidney cancer. Sequenced material: CD4+ or CD8+ T cells sorted from blood, taken in a trial of the OX40 agonist ivuxolimab. DNA for the CDR3: TGTGCCAGCAGACGACGAGCGGCGGGAGGGTTGGGCAATGAGCAGTTCTTC. Amino acids: CASRRRAAGGLGNEQFF. Full variable domain (missing parts from reference TRBV5-6 and TRBJ2-1): DAGVTQSPTHLIKTRGQQVTLRCSPKSGHDTVSWYQQALGQGPQFIFQYYEEEERQRGNFPDRFSGHQFPNYSSELNVNALLLGDSALYLCASRRRAAGGLGNEQFFGPGTRLTVL.